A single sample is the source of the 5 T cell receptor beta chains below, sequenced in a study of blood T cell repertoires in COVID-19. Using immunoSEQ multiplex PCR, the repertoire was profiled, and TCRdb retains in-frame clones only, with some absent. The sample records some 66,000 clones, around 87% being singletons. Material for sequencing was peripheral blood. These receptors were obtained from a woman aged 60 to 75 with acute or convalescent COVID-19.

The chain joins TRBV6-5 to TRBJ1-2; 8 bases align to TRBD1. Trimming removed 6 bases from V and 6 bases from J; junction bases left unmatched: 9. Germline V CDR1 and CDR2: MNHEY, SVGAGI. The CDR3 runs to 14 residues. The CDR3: CASRRTGRKDGYTF. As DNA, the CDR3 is TGTGCCAGCAGAAGGACAGGGCGGAAGGATGGCTACACCTTC.

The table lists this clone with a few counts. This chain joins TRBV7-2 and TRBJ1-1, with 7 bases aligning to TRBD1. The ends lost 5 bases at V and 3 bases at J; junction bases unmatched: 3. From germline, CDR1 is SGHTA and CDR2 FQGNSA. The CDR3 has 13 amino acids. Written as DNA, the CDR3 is TGTGCCAGCAGCAAAGACAGGGACACTGAAGCTTTCTTT. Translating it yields CASSKDRDTEAFF.

The CDR3 DNA reads as TGTGCCAGCAGTCCACGACAGATATTCAACACCGGGGAGCTGTTTTTT. It is translated as CASSPRQIFNTGELFF. The rearrangement joins TRBV28 to TRBJ2-2; the D gene is possibly TRBD1 (5 bases). The V gene's germline CDR1 is MDHEN and CDR2 SYDVKM. Deletions cut 5 bases from V and 2 bases from J, with 15 bases between. This CDR3 comprises 16 residues.

The CDR3 coding sequence is TGTGCCAGCAGCGCCGGACTAGCGAGGGAGCAGTTCTTC. This gives the protein CASSAGLAREQFF. V usage is TRBV7-2 and J usage is TRBJ2-1, with TRBD2 matching over 9 bases. The germline CDR1 and CDR2 sequences are SGHTA and FQGNSA. Trimming at V came to 5 bases and at J to 10 bases, leaving 6 bases not matched to a gene. The CDR3 consists of 13 residues. The full variable domain, rest sourced from reference TRBV7-2 and TRBJ2-1, is GAGVSQSPSNKVTEKGKDVELRCDPISGHTALYWYRQSLGQGLEFLIYFQGNSAPDKSGLPSDRFSAERTGGSVSTLTIQRTQQEDSAVYLCASSAGLAREQFFGPGTRLTVL.

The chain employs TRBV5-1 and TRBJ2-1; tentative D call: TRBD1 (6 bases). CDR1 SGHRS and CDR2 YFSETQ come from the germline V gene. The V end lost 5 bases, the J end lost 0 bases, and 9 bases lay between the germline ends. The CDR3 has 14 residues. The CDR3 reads CASSQGTSYNEQFF. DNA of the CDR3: TGCGCCAGCAGTCAGGGGACCTCCTACAATGAGCAGTTCTTC. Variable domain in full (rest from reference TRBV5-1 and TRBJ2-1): KAGVTQTPRYLIKTRGQQVTLSCSPISGHRSVSWYQQTPGQGLQFLFEYFSETQRNKGNFPGRFSGRQFSNSRSEMNVSTLELGDSALYLCASSQGTSYNEQFFGPGTRLTVL.